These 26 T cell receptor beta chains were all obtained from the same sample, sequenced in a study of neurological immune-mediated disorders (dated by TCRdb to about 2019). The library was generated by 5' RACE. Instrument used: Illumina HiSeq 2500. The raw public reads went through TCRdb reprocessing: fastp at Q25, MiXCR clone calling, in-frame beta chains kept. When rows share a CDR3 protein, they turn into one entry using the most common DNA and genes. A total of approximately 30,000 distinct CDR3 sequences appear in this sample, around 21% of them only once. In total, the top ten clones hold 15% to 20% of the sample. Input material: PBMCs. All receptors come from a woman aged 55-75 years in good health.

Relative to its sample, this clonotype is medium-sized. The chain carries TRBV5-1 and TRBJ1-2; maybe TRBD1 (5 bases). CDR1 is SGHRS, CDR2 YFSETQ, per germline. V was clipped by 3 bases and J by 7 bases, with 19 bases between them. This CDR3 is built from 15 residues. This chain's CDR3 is CASSSQGIGRSGYTF. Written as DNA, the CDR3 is TGCGCCAGCAGCTCTCAGGGAATTGGGAGGAGTGGCTACACCTTC.

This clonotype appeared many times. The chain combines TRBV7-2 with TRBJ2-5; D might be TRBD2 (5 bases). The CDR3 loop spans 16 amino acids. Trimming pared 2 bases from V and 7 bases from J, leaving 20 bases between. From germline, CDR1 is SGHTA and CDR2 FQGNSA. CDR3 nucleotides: TGTGCCAGCAGCTTACTTTACGACGGACCTCGGGGGACCCAGTACTTC. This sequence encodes CASSLLYDGPRGTQYF.

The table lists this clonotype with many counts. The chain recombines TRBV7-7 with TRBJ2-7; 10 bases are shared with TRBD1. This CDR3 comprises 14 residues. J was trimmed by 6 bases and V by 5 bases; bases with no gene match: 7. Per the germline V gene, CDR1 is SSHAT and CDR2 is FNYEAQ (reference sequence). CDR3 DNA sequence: TGTGCCAGCAGCGTAGGGACAGGGGCTCGCGAGCAGTACTTC. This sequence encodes CASSVGTGAREQYF.

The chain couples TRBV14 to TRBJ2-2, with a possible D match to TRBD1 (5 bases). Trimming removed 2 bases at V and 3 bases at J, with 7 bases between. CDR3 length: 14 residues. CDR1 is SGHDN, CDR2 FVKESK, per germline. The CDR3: CASSQQGYTGELFF. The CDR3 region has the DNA TGTGCCAGCAGCCAACAGGGCTACACCGGGGAGCTGTTTTTT.

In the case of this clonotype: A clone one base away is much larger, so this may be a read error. The CDR3 bases are TGTTCCAGTAGTATCAACCAGCGGCAGTACTTC. Encoded protein: CSSSINQRQYF. The chain has TRBV19 and TRBJ2-4; a possible D gene is TRBD2 (5 bases). This CDR3 contains 11 residues. In germline, CDR1 is LNHDA, CDR2 SQIVND (reference sequence).

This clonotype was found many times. As DNA, the CDR3 is TGTGCCAGCAGCCAAGAGCCGACTTCACCCCTCCACTTT. Its protein product is CASSQEPTSPLHF. This chain uses TRBV4-2 with TRBJ1-6, with D unresolved. Per germline, CDR1 LGHNA and CDR2 YNFKEQ. The CDR3 sequence is 13 residues long. The germline V and J ends were trimmed by 0 bases and 9 bases, with 6 bases remaining between them.

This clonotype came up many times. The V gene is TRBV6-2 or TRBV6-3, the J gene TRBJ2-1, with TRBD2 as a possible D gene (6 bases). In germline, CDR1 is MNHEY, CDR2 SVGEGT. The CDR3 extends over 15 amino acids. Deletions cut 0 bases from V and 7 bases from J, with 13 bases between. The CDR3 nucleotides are TGTGCCAGCAGTTACTCTTCGGGTGGGGGGAATGAGCAGTTCTTC. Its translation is CASSYSSGGGNEQFF.

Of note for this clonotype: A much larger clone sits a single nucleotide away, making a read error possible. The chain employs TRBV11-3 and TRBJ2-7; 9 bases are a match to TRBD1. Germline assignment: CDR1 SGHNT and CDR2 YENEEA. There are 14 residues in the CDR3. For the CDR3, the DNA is TGTGCCAGCAGTCTACAGGGGGCTGGATACGACCAGTACTTC. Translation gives CASSLQGAGYDQYF.

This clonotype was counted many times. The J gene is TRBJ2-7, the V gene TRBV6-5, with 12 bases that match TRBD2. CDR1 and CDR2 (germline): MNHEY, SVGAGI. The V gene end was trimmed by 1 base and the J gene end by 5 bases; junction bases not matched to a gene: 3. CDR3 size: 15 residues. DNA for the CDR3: TGTGCCAGCAGTTACTTACTAGCGGGAGGCGACGAGCAGTACTTC. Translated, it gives CASSYLLAGGDEQYF.

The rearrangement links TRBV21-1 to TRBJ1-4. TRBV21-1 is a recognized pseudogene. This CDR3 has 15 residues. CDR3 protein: CASSKREGTNEKLFF. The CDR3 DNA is TGTGCCAGCAGCAAAAGGGAGGGGACTAATGAAAAACTGTTTTTT.

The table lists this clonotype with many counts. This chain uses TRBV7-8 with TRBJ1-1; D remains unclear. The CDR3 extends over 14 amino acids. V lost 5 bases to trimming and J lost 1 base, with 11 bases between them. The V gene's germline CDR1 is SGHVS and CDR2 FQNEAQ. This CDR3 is CASSPQPGNTEAFF. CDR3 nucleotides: TGTGCCAGCAGCCCGCAGCCCGGGAACACTGAAGCTTTCTTT.

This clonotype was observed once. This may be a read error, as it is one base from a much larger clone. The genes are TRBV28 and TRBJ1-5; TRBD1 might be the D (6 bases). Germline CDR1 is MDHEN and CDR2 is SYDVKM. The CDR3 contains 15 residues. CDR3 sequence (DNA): TGTGCCAACAGTCTCGACCAGGGGCTGAAGCAGCCCCAGCATTTT. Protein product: CANSLDQGLKQPQHF.

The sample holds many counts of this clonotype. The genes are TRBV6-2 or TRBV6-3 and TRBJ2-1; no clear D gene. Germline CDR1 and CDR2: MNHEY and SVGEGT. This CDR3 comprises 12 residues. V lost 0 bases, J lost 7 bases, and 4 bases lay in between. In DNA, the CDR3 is TGTGCCAGCAGTTACTCGGGGAATGAGCAGTTCTTC. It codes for CASSYSGNEQFF.

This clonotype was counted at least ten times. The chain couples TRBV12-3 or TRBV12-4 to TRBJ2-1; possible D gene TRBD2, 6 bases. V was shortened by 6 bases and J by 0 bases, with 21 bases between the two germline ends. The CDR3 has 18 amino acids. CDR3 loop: CASSLGGLGTVSYNEQFF. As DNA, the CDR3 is TGTGCCAGCAGCCTGGGGGGACTGGGGACGGTCTCCTACAATGAGCAGTTCTTC.

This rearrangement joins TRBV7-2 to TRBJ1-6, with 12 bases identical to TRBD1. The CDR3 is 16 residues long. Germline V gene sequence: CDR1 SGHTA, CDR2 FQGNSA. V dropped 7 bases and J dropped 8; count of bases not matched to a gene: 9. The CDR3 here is CASIQGTGGSYSPLHF. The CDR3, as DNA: TGTGCCAGCATCCAAGGGACAGGGGGCTCGTATTCACCCCTCCACTTT.

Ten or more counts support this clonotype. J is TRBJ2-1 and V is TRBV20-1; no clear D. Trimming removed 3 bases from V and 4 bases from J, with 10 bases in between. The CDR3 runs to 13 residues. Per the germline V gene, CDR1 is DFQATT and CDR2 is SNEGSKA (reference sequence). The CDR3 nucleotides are TGCAGTGCTAGGCGACTGGGGTACAATGAGCAGTTCTTC. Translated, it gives CSARRLGYNEQFF.

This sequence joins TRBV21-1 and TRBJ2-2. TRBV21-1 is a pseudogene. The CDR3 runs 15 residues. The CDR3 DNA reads TGTGCCAGCAGCAAAGCGCGGGGATCTAACGGGGAGCTGTTTTTT. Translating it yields CASSKARGSNGELFF.

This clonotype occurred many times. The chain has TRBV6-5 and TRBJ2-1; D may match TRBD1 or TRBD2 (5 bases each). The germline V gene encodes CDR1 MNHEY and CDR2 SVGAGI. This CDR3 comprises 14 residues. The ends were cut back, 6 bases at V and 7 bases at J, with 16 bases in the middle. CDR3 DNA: TGTGCCAGCAGAGACAGACCGAGGGGTAATGAGCAGTTCTTC. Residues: CASRDRPRGNEQFF.

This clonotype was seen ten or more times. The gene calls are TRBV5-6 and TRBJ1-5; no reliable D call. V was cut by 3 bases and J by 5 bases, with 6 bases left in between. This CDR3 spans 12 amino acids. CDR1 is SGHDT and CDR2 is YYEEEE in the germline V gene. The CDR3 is CASSSGDQPQHF. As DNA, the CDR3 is TGTGCCAGCAGCTCTGGAGATCAGCCCCAGCATTTT.

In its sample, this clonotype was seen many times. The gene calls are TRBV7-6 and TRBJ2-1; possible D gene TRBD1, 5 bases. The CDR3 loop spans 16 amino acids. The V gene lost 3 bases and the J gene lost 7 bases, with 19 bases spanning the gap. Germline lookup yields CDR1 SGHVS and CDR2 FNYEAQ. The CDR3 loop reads CASSLGRAVEWNEQFF. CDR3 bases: TGTGCCAGCAGCTTGGGCAGGGCAGTAGAGTGGAATGAGCAGTTCTTC.

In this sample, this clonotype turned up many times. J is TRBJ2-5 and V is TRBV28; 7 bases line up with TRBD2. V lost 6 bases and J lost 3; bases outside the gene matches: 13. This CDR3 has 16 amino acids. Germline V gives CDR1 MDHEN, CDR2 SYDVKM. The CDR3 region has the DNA TGTGCCAGCAGCCCCCGCATGGGAGGGGAAAAAGAGACCCAGTACTTC. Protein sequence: CASSPRMGGEKETQYF.

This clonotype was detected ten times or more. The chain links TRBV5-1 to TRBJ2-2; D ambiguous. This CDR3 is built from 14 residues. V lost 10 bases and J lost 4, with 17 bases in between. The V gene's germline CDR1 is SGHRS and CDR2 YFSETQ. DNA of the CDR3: TGCGCCTCGAGAAGGGCCCTCCTCACCGGGGAGCTGTTTTTT. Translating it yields CASRRALLTGELFF.

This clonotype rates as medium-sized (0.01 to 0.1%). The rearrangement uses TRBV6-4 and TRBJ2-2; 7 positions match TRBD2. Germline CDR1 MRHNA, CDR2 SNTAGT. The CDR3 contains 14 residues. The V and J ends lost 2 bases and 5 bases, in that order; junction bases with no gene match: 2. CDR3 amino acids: CASSDGEGTGELFF. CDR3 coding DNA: TGTGCCAGCAGTGACGGGGAGGGGACCGGGGAGCTGTTTTTT.

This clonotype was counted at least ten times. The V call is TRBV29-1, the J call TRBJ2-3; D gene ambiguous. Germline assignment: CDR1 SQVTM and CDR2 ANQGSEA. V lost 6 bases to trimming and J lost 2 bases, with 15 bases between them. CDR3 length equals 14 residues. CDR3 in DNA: TGCAGCGTCATACAAGGAACCATCACAGATACGCAGTATTTT. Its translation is CSVIQGTITDTQYF.

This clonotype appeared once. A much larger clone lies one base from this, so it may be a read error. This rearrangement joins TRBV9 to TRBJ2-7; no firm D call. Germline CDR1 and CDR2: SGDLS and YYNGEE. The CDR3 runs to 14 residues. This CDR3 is CASSVSPQAYEQCF. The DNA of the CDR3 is TGTGCCAGCAGCGTTTCCCCGCAGGCCTACGAGCAGTGCTTC.

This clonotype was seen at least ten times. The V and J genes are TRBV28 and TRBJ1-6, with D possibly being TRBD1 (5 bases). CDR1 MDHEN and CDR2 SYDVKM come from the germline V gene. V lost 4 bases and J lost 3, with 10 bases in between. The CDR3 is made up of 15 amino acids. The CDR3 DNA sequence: TGTGCCAGCAGTTCGACAGCTTTCTATAATTCACCCCTCCACTTT. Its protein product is CASSSTAFYNSPLHF.